This TCR beta chain was sequenced for a study of blood T cell repertoires in COVID-19 (dated by TCRdb to about 2020). Turning to the overall study: Samples covering the acute and convalescent phases of COVID-19 were provided by collaborators in the United States, Italy and Spain. The prospective study material was composed of cDNA or gDNA derived from T cells, B-cell-depleted T cells, or PBMCs. Deeply sampled blood TCRbeta repertoires from subjects exposed to, actively infected with, or recovered from COVID-19 were included in the dataset. The repertoires were made available in a free public database intended to serve as a resource for research on the immune response to SARS-CoV-2. The samples were drawn from two sources: the first 160 participants of the ongoing ImmuneRACE study, and 1,200 or so subjects contributed by 6 global collaborators. Sample metadata almost always included a de-identified subject ID, COVID-19 status, age in years and sex. Where available, HLA class I and class II types were obtained from metadata supplied by the sample provider rather than from assay-based typing. Findings and caveats that apply to the study as a whole: Clinical and demographic metadata were provided uncurated, with the amount varying by source and participant.

The immunoSEQ Assay, a bias-controlled multiplex PCR, was used to amplify TCRbeta CDR3 regions from genomic DNA. From the authors' description of their analysis: The number of nucleated cells in each sample was estimated by amplification of reference gene primers within the assay. To quantify the absolute abundance of each unique TCRbeta CDR3 rearrangement, sequence reads were collapsed and filtered. For each sample, productive Simpson clonality was calculated as the square root of Simpson's diversity index across productive rearrangements. TCRdb retrieved this table from immuneACCESS and kept in-frame rearrangements only. Not all clones are present; in checked studies, unresolved V genes account for under half, and no reason is known for the remainder. V, J and clone size reflect that table, while D and trimming were determined from the DNA. For this sample there are some 170,000 clones; around 84% appear just once. Approximately 6% of the sample goes to the ten largest clones.

Enrolling through a virtual design, the prospective study's participants ranged in age from roughly 18 to 89 years and lived across 20 to 25 United States geographic areas. To assign participants to cohorts, the prospective study relied on clinical history that participants themselves reported in a screening survey and a study questionnaire. ImmuneRACE Cohort 3 recovered participants were defined by two consecutive negative NP/OP PCR tests, healthcare professional clearance, or symptom resolution. In the prospective study, mobile phlebotomists collected whole blood, serum and a nasopharyngeal or oropharyngeal swab from each participant. Over a roughly 2-month period, participants in the prospective study had the option of providing additional blood draws and questionnaires. Before DNA extraction, prospective study blood samples were shipped either frozen or at room temperature. This clone was seen more than once but under ten times. The specificity of this receptor is unknown. Per-base qualities were not stored, and no clone one base away is much larger.

The CDR3 has 16 amino acids, counting the end cysteine and phenylalanine. The retained sequence is limited to the CDR3, 48 bases, with the frame set at the first base. For CDR1 and CDR2, the germline V gene lists SGHAT and FQNNGV. V loses 1 base, J loses 2 bases, and the germline ends lie 13 bases apart. This clonotype was obtained from a man aged 40-50 years who had recovered from COVID-19. Source material: PBMCs or T cells enriched from blood (not recorded which). The chain links TRBV11-2 with TRBJ2-3, and possibly TRBD2, on 6 matching bases. The DNA reads TGTGCCAGCAGCTTAGCAGTAGCGGAGTTCACAGATACGCAGTATTTT. Its translation reads: CASSLAVAEFTDTQYF.